This is a list of T cell receptor beta chains from one sample in a study of graft-versus-host responses after intestinal transplantation. These receptors have no known antigen. Assay: immunoSEQ multiplex PCR; the TCRdb copy retains only in-frame clones and omits some. The repertoire consists of roughly 73,000 clones, with around 86% occurring once and the leading ten covering more than 7%. The source material was unstimulated CD8+ T cells sorted from spleen or lymph node cells, sampled before transplant. These receptors all come from a human donor who was the organ donor for an intestinal transplant. CDR3s leave out the opening cysteine and the closing phenylalanine or tryptophan. The D gene is left open where the match is weak.

V,D,J,CDR3
TRBV28,-,TRBJ2-7,ASNAGPAVSYEQY
TRBV9,-,TRBJ1-1,ASSVGAGSLVNTEAF
TRBV4-1,TRBD2,TRBJ2-5,ASSQATSGGPYQETQY
TRBV7-9,-,TRBJ2-3,ASSRGTDTQY
TRBV15,-,TRBJ2-3,ATSRDRSPQITHTDTQY
TRBV15,TRBD2,TRBJ2-3,ATSNSGGATDTQY
TRBV14,-,TRBJ1-1,ASSQVVTALNTEAF
TRBV30,-,TRBJ1-1,AWSVLAGSEAF
TRBV5-1,-,TRBJ2-7,ASSSLGYEQY
TRBV28,TRBD1,TRBJ1-6,ASSDPGQGVNSPLH
TRBV6-5,-,TRBJ2-7,ASSDRAGAYEQY
TRBV2,-,TRBJ1-2,ASLRVRASDYGYT
TRBV2,TRBD1,TRBJ1-2,AGTGGVYGYT
TRBV6-4,TRBD2,TRBJ2-3,ASSDSGGADTQY
TRBV19,TRBD1,TRBJ2-1,ASSPAGTGIEQF
TRBV28,TRBD1,TRBJ2-1,ASSPGTELYNEQF
TRBV10-2,TRBD1,TRBJ1-1,ASSENTGVTEAF
TRBV7-2,-,TRBJ2-2,ASSRDRLQTGELF
TRBV7-2,TRBD1,TRBJ2-7,ASSLGGDRFYEQY
TRBV28,TRBD1,TRBJ1-4,ASSETGTGKFLLDEKLF
TRBV28,-,TRBJ2-3,ASSSPLRNLGTDTQY
TRBV6-4,-,TRBJ1-6,ASSDQENSPLH
TRBV2,TRBD1,TRBJ2-7,ASSPTGGASLLGQY
TRBV19,TRBD1,TRBJ1-4,ASTRTGADEKLF
TRBV7-6,TRBD1,TRBJ1-4,ASSPSTGTGHEKLF
TRBV5-1,TRBD1,TRBJ2-7,ASSLVTGGSYEQY
TRBV20-1,-,TRBJ1-2,SARARGAYT
TRBV5-4,TRBD1,TRBJ2-3,ASSLQRDRVSPYPDTQY
TRBV5-1,-,TRBJ1-5,ASRNESRDIPKYSNQPQH
TRBV2,TRBD2,TRBJ2-2,ASSSSGGPLLGELF
TRBV9,-,TRBJ1-1,ASSPTGEAFFEAF
TRBV19,-,TRBJ2-7,ASSIMWGTAYEQY
TRBV28,-,TRBJ2-1,ASRLPGSNEQF
TRBV27,TRBD1,TRBJ2-7,ASSPSGQESSAYEQY
TRBV19,-,TRBJ1-5,ASEGRQGNQPQH
TRBV2,-,TRBJ2-6,ASRQDLSGANVLT
TRBV11-2,TRBD2,TRBJ2-1,ASSLVAGGEQF
TRBV7-9,TRBD2,TRBJ2-3,ASSLGGLAGALDTQY
TRBV2,-,TRBJ2-5,ASSEDGWLLRGTQY
TRBV6-1,-,TRBJ1-1,ASIRANTEAF
TRBV6-5,-,TRBJ1-2,ASSTAWGDYGYT
TRBV5-6,-,TRBJ1-4,ASSFFVAATNEKLF
TRBV5-6,-,TRBJ1-1,ASSLMLLETEAF
TRBV30,TRBD2,TRBJ2-1,AWSVLSGGWNEQF
TRBV11-2,-,TRBJ2-2,ASSLDLAPGELF
TRBV7-9,TRBD1,TRBJ1-1,ASSQGGLATEAF
TRBV4-2,-,TRBJ2-1,ASSQESSVYNEQF
TRBV30,-,TRBJ1-1,AWSVRQQAF
TRBV4-1,TRBD1,TRBJ1-5,ASSQEGGGLQPQH
TRBV5-4,-,TRBJ2-3,ASSLGVTSTDTQY
TRBV13,-,TRBJ1-2,ASSRPRTHGYT
TRBV19,-,TRBJ1-6,ASSIVLGGYVDSPLH
TRBV28,TRBD2,TRBJ2-2,ASSSRRGTRNTGELF
TRBV27,TRBD1,TRBJ2-3,ASSPNPRQGYTQY
TRBV27,TRBD1,TRBJ1-5,ASSPGGSNQPQH
TRBV7-2,-,TRBJ1-1,ASSSAVWTEAF
TRBV4-1,TRBD2,TRBJ2-1,ASSETPPGGPGNEQF
TRBV7-9,-,TRBJ1-1,ASAHPYTEAF
TRBV6-1,TRBD1,TRBJ1-1,ASTQWTGDTEAF
TRBV5-4,-,TRBJ2-5,ASSSGTGGFWETQY